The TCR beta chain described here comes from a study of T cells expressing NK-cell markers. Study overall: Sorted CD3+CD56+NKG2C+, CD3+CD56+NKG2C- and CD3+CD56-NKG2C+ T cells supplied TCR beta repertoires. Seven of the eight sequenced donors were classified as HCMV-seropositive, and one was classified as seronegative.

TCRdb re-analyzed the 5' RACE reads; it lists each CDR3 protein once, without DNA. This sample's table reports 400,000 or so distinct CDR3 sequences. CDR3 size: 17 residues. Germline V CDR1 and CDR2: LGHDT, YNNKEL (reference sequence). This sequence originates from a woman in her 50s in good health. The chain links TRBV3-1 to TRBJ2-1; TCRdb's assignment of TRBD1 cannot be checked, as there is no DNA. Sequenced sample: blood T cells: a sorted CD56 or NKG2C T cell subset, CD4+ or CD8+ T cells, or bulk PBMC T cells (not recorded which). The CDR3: CASSHPRAHRGGNEQFF.